What follows is one T cell receptor beta chain and its context. What it binds is not known. This entry comes from a study of T cells after yellow fever vaccination. Study-wide background: Each low-cell-number fraction was prepared by means of SMART-Seq v4 Ultra Low Input.

Study results and caveats: Among primary-vaccination clones, most reappeared after the booster, at 95% to 96% for CD4 and 85% to 90% for CD8. CD4 and CD8 compartments shared a small share of clonotypes, likely from convergent recombination.

UMIs and a universal primer site were added when TCR cDNA was made by 5'RACE template switching. From the 5' RACE reads, TCRdb called clonotypes with MiXCR, one entry per CDR3 protein. The sample includes some 290,000 distinct CDR3 sequences, about 10% seen only once; the top ten take 3% to 3.5%. Deletions cut 5 bases from V and 9 bases from J, with 11 bases between. This CDR3 has 12 amino acids. Germline CDR1 and CDR2: MNHEY and SMNVEV (reference sequence). The receptor comes from a man between 18 and 35 years old who received the YFV17D yellow fever vaccine. The sample consisted of CD4+ T cells sorted from PBMCs, taken 45 days after the yellow fever booster vaccination. The V and J genes are TRBV27 and TRBJ1-5; D is unresolved. DNA for the CDR3: TGTGCCAGCAGTCCTCAGAGTGGGCCCCAGCATTTT. Encoded protein: CASSPQSGPQHF.